This T cell receptor (beta chain) was sequenced in a study of shared clonotypes between healthy human individuals. The CDR3 totals 13 residues. Germline CDR1 reads MNHNY; CDR2 reads SVGAGI (reference sequence). Unmatched junction bases numbered 7, after V lost 6 bases and J lost 6 bases. Study-wide findings and caveats: Larger estimated richness was generally seen in naive subsets than in memory subsets.

Sorted-subset replicate PCR reactions contained approximately 190 ng DNA, corresponding to tens of thousands of T cell genomes. Methods used by the authors: Sequence data from immunoSEQ were junction-only and lacked quality scores; consequently, filtering differed. The assay was immunoSEQ multiplex PCR, and TCRdb's table has in-frame clones only and misses some. V and J calls and clone size come straight from that table; D and trimming were deduced from the DNA. The sample includes about 1.1 million clones, 75% to 80% seen only once; the top ten take more than 0.5%. With respect to this clone: Antigen unknown.

Adult Caucasians living in Nashville, Tennessee made up all of the donors. The sequenced sample consisted of memory CD4+ T cells from PBMCs. Subset specified: CD45RA-negative fraction. The chain links TRBV6-6 to TRBJ2-7, with TRBD1 matching over 8 bases. The receptor's source is a man aged 18 to 30 in good health. Some clones in this sample may be carry-over from other donors' samples. The CDR3 sequence is CASSYGQGGEQYF. The CDR3 DNA sequence: TGTGCCAGCAGCTACGGACAGGGAGGCGAGCAGTACTTC.